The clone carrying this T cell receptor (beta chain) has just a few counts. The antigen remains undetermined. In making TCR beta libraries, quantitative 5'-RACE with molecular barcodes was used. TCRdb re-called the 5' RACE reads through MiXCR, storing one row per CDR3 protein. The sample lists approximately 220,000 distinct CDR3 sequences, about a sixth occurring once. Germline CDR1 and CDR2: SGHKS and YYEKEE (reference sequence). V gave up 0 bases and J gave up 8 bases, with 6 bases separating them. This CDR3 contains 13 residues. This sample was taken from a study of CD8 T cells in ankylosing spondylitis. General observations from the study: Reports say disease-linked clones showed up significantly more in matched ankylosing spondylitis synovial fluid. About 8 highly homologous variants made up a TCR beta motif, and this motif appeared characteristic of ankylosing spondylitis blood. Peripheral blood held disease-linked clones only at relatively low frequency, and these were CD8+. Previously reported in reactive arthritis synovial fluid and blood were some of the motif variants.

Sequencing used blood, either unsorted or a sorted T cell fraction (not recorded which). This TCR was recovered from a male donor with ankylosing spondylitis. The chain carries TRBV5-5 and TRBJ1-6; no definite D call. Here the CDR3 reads CASSLGSHSPLHF. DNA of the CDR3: TGTGCCAGCAGCTTGGGGAGCCATTCACCCCTCCACTTT.